The clone carrying this TCR beta chain was seen just once. What it recognizes is unknown. Clones were sequenced by immunoSEQ multiplex PCR, and TCRdb holds only the in-frame ones, with some missing. The profile covers some 250,000 clones, with approximately 84% appearing a single time and around 1.2% taken by the ten largest. The data were taken from a study of cytomegalovirus exposure and HLA in healthy donors. General study results and limits: In vitro testing confirmed a few CMV-associated chains as specific for CMV antigens. While the bulk of TCR sequences proved rare, some public TCRs turned up in many donors.

The V gene's germline CDR1 is KGHSH and CDR2 LQKENI. This CDR3 spans 14 amino acids. V gave up 5 bases and J gave up 4 bases, with 14 bases separating them. This chain links TRBV18 with TRBJ1-1, with a possible D match to TRBD1 (5 bases). This receptor was obtained from a woman in her 30s in good health and CMV-seropositive. The source material was PBMCs. CDR3 bases: TGTGCCAGCTCAGGATGGGGCACCTCCACTGAAGCTTTCTTT. It yields the protein CASSGWGTSTEAFF.